These 11 T cell receptor beta chains came from one sample sequenced in a study of blood T cell repertoires in COVID-19. Repertoires were generated with immunoSEQ multiplex PCR, while TCRdb's copy carries only in-frame clones and drops some. The repertoire holds approximately 210,000 clones, with 84% as singletons. The sample consisted of peripheral blood. Receptor source: a woman aged 45-60 years with active or convalescent COVID-19.

The chain employs TRBV6-8 and TRBJ2-5; a weak D match, TRBD1 (6 bases). Deletions cut 7 bases from V and 4 bases from J, with 16 bases between. From germline, CDR1 is MNHGY and CDR2 SAAAGT. The CDR3 runs to 14 residues. Here the CDR3 reads CASTPQGLGETQYF. The CDR3 DNA sequence: TGTGCCAGCACCCCTCAGGGGCTGGGAGAGACCCAGTACTTC.

This sequence joins TRBV21-1 and TRBJ2-3; the table's D call TRBD2 went unverified against the DNA. TRBV21-1 corresponds to a pseudogene. CDR3 length equals 12 residues. Written as DNA, the CDR3 is TGTGCCAGCAGCTCGGAGGAGGATACGCAGTATTTT. Its translation is CASSSEEDTQYF.

The chain has TRBV27 and TRBJ2-4; D unresolved. CDR1 is MNHEY and CDR2 is SMNVEV in the germline V gene (reference sequence). The CDR3 extends over 14 amino acids. With 4 bases removed from V and 0 bases from J, the gap between germline ends came to 7 bases. The CDR3 DNA follows: TGTGCCAGCAGTTCCCCGTTAGCCAAAAACATTCAGTACTTC. Translating it yields CASSSPLAKNIQYF.

V is TRBV29-1 and J is TRBJ2-1; D remains unclear. Germline V lookup: CDR1 SQVTM, CDR2 ANQGSEA. Trimming stripped 6 bases from V and 0 bases from J, with 15 bases between. CDR3 size: 15 residues. The CDR3: CSVQSEPSSYNEQFF. The CDR3 DNA follows: TGCAGCGTACAAAGCGAGCCGAGCTCCTACAATGAGCAGTTCTTC.

This sequence joins TRBV5-4 and TRBJ2-1; 9 bases align to TRBD2. Unmatched junction bases numbered 11, after V lost 4 bases and J lost 6 bases. The CDR3 length is 16 residues. The germline V gene encodes CDR1 SGHNT and CDR2 YYREEE (reference sequence). The CDR3 reads CASSPRLAAGVNEQFF. CDR3 DNA sequence: TGTGCCAGCAGCCCGAGACTAGCGGCCGGAGTCAATGAGCAGTTCTTC.

V and J are TRBV19 and TRBJ1-2; D is possibly TRBD1 (5 bases). The V end lost 5 bases, the J end lost 2 bases, and 15 bases lay between the germline ends. Germline V CDR1 and CDR2: LNHDA, SQIVND (reference sequence). This CDR3 is 15 amino acids long. CDR3 in DNA: TGTGCCAGTAGTGCGCTCGGGACTGCGAACTATGGCTACACCTTC. Its protein product is CASSALGTANYGYTF.

Regarding this clone: A much more abundant neighbour one base away suggests this may be a read error. Other DNA sequences in this sample translate to the same CDR3. This rearrangement joins TRBV5-1 to TRBJ2-6; unclear D gene. This CDR3 is 14 amino acids long. The germline V and J ends were trimmed by 4 bases and 0 bases, with 5 bases remaining between them. Germline V CDR1 and CDR2: SGHRS, YFSETQ. CDR3 nucleotides: TGCGCCAGCAGCCTGTACTCTGGGGCCAACGTCCTGACTTTC. Translating gives CASSLYSGANVLTF.

V gene TRBV4-2 combines with J gene TRBJ2-2, with TRBD2 matching over 8 bases. V trimming: 1 base; J trimming: 6 bases; junction bases outside the gene matches: 1. The CDR3 covers 14 residues. Germline lookup yields CDR1 LGHNA and CDR2 YNFKEQ. The CDR3 DNA is TGTGCCAGCAGCCAAGGGGGACTAGCCGGGGAGCTGTTTTTT. Amino acid sequence: CASSQGGLAGELFF.

The chain recombines TRBV12-3 or TRBV12-4 with TRBJ1-1; TRBD1 aligns across 9 bases. J was trimmed by 2 bases and V by 6 bases; bases with no gene match: 1. CDR3 length: 13 amino acids. CDR3 in DNA: TGTGCCAGCAGGACAGGGGGTAACACTGAAGCTTTCTTT. It yields the protein CASRTGGNTEAFF.

Turning to this clone: At the DNA level, this CDR3 is encoded by other sequences in the same sample as well. CDR3 DNA: TGTGCCAGCAGCTTTAGTAGCAATCAGCCCCAGCATTTT. The encoded protein is CASSFSSNQPQHF. V gene TRBV11-2 combines with J gene TRBJ1-5, with unresolved D. Trimming stripped 3 bases from V and 0 bases from J, with 3 bases between. This CDR3 has 13 amino acids. CDR1 is SGHAT, CDR2 FQNNGV, per germline.

This clone was observed a few times. The J gene is TRBJ1-2, the V gene TRBV7-8, with 7 bases identical to TRBD1. Unmatched junction bases numbered 5, after V lost 3 bases and J lost 4 bases. This CDR3 is built from 14 residues. Germline assignment: CDR1 SGHVS and CDR2 FQNEAQ. The CDR3 is CASSLVSGGYGYTF. The DNA of the CDR3 is TGTGCCAGCAGCTTGGTTTCAGGGGGCTATGGCTACACCTTC.